This is a list of T cell receptor beta chains from one sample in a study of T cells in Graves' hyperthyroidism and ophthalmopathy. In TCRdb, the multiplex PCR reads were re-called with MiXCR into one record per CDR3 protein. This table has about 210,000 distinct CDR3 sequences, over 15% appearing once. The sequenced sample consisted of blood. The source is a man aged 45 to 65 with Graves' hyperthyroidism. CDR3s include the opening cysteine and the closing phenylalanine or tryptophan. The D gene is left open where the match is weak. Size is omitted from some rows. Given values are once, few, many or a class for expanded clones.

D	J	size	V	CDR3	DNA
NA	TRBJ1-6	many	TRBV5-6	CASSLGPFESSYNSPLHF	TGTGCCAGCAGCTTGGGTCCTTTCGAGAGCTCCTATAATTCACCCCTCCACTTT
NA	TRBJ2-1	NA	TRBV9	CASSASGTPGNEQFF	TGTGCCAGCAGCGCATCCGGGACCCCTGGCAATGAGCAGTTCTTC
NA	TRBJ2-1	many	TRBV12-3/TRBV12-4	CASSFMGGWGYNEQFF	TGTGCCAGCAGTTTTATGGGGGGTTGGGGGTACAATGAGCAGTTCTTC
NA	TRBJ1-1	NA	TRBV7-3	CASSLAGHHTEAFF	TGTGCCAGCAGCTTAGCGGGACACCACACTGAAGCTTTCTTT
NA	TRBJ2-1	many	TRBV6-2/TRBV6-3	CASGSGNEQFF	TGTGCCAGCGGCTCGGGAAATGAGCAGTTCTTC
TRBD2	TRBJ2-7	few	TRBV18	CASSSGLAAGYEQYF	TGTGCCAGCTCATCGGGACTAGCGGCAGGCTACGAGCAGTACTTC
NA	TRBJ2-3	few	TRBV24-1	CARSTDTQYF	TGTGCCCGTAGCACAGATACGCAGTATTTT
TRBD2	TRBJ2-1	NA	TRBV9	CASSVGGGTSSYNEQFF	TGTGCCAGCAGCGTAGGGGGGGGGACGTCCTCCTACAATGAGCAGTTCTTC
NA	TRBJ1-5	many	TRBV12-3/TRBV12-4	CASSLSSGANQPQHF	TGTGCCAGCAGTTTATCCTCCGGAGCCAATCAGCCCCAGCATTTT
NA	TRBJ2-1	NA	TRBV24-1	CATSSNPGNTEQFF	TGTGCCACCAGTTCTAACCCAGGGAACACTGAGCAGTTCTTC
NA	TRBJ2-7	few	TRBV20-1	CSTNSGRSYEQYF	TGCAGTACCAATAGCGGCCGTTCCTACGAGCAGTACTTC
TRBD1	TRBJ1-4	many	TRBV28	CASSQTGGYATNEKLFF	TGTGCCAGCAGTCAGACAGGGGGATATGCAACTAATGAAAAACTGTTTTTT
NA	TRBJ2-5	few	TRBV24-1	CATSRERGETQYF	TGTGCCACCAGTCGGGAGAGGGGAGAGACCCAGTACTTC
NA	TRBJ2-7	few	TRBV6-1	CASSAGGGPTYEQYF	TGTGCCAGCAGTGCCGGAGGGGGCCCAACCTACGAGCAGTACTTC
NA	TRBJ2-5	NA	TRBV20-1	CSASFEVGTQYF	TGCAGTGCTAGTTTTGAGGTTGGGACCCAGTACTTC
TRBD1	TRBJ1-6	many	TRBV18	CASSHTGGDHNSPLHF	TGTGCCAGCTCCCACACAGGGGGCGACCATAATTCACCCCTCCACTTT
NA	TRBJ1-1	NA	TRBV19	CARPGRGTEAFF	TGTGCCAGACCCGGTCGAGGAACTGAAGCTTTCTTT
NA	TRBJ2-1	many	TRBV6-2/TRBV6-3	CASSYGQGAGQFF	TGTGCCAGCAGTTACGGGCAGGGAGCTGGTCAGTTCTTC
NA	TRBJ2-3	NA	TRBV5-1	CASSLLEATDTQYF	TGCGCCAGCAGCTTGTTGGAGGCCACAGATACGCAGTATTTT
TRBD1	TRBJ2-1	many	TRBV5-5	CASSLSGQGGYEQFF	TGTGCCAGCAGCTTGTCGGGACAGGGAGGCTATGAGCAGTTCTTC
TRBD1	TRBJ2-1	many	TRBV29-1	CSVAGTGAHEQFF	TGCAGCGTAGCCGGGACAGGGGCCCATGAGCAGTTCTTC
NA	TRBJ2-3	many	TRBV24-1	CATSDSGEWGTDTQYF	TGTGCCACCAGTGATTCAGGAGAATGGGGCACAGATACGCAGTATTTT
TRBD1	TRBJ2-7	NA	TRBV6-1	CASSDRTGGSWGQYF	TGTGCCAGCAGTGATCGGACAGGGGGCTCATGGGGGCAGTACTTC
NA	TRBJ1-5	many	TRBV3-1	CASSPPGGNQPQHF	TGTGCCAGCAGCCCCCCGGGGGGGAATCAGCCCCAGCATTTT
NA	TRBJ2-5	many	TRBV14	CASSLFGGVTETQYF	TGTGCCAGCAGCCTATTTGGGGGAGTAACCGAGACCCAGTACTTC
TRBD1	TRBJ2-5	many	TRBV12-3/TRBV12-4	CASSHGTGEQETQYF	TGTGCCAGCAGTCACGGGACAGGGGAACAAGAGACCCAGTACTTC
TRBD1	TRBJ2-2	NA	TRBV13	CASSLEQGAVGELFF	TGTGCCAGCAGCTTAGAACAGGGGGCAGTCGGGGAGCTGTTTTTT
NA	TRBJ2-1	NA	TRBV12-3/TRBV12-4	CASSAAAGAFKYNEQFF	TGTGCCAGCAGTGCCGCCGCAGGGGCCTTCAAGTACAATGAGCAGTTCTTC
NA	TRBJ1-2	many	TRBV7-6	CASSPPAGSLTF	TGTGCCAGCAGCCCCCCGGCAGGATCACTCACCTTC
NA	TRBJ1-2	NA	TRBV28	CASSLGVQRGYGYTF	TGTGCCAGCAGCTTGGGGGTGCAGAGGGGCTATGGCTACACCTTC
TRBD2	TRBJ2-7	NA	TRBV28	CASSPGGALDEQYF	TGTGCCAGCAGTCCGGGGGGGGCTTTGGACGAGCAGTACTTC
TRBD1	TRBJ1-5	many	TRBV18	CASSLQGASNQPQHF	TGTGCCAGCTCACTACAGGGGGCAAGCAATCAGCCCCAGCATTTT
TRBD2	TRBJ2-1	many	TRBV7-9	CASSPGLAGALPGWNEQFF	TGTGCCAGCAGCCCGGGACTAGCGGGAGCCCTCCCGGGGTGGAATGAGCAGTTCTTC